This record looks at one T cell receptor beta chain sequence and its context. The data are from a study of shared clonotypes between healthy human individuals. The protocol was immunoSEQ multiplex PCR, while the TCRdb copy is restricted to in-frame clones and leaves out a portion. The table lists under 750,000 clones, 72% of them singletons. The TCR comes from a woman aged 25-40 years in good health. The specimen sequenced was memory CD4+ T cells sorted from blood. The subset is: CD45RA-negative fraction.

In nucleotides, the CDR3 is TGTGCCATCAGTGGGATAGCCCCAGATACGCAGTATTTT. Protein: CAISGIAPDTQYF. This rearrangement joins TRBV10-3 to TRBJ2-3, with D unclear. Trimming took 4 bases from V and 4 from J, leaving 9 bases between them. The length of the CDR3 is 13 residues. Germline V CDR1 and CDR2: ENHRY, SYGVKD.